A single sample gave rise to the 13 T cell receptor beta chains below, sequenced in a study of graft-versus-host responses after intestinal transplantation. Their specific antigens are unknown. Sequencing used immunoSEQ multiplex PCR; TCRdb keeps in-frame clones, though not all of them. This table holds some 90,000 clones, roughly 80% found once. The source was unstimulated CD4+ T cells sorted from spleen or lymph node cells, collected before intestinal transplant. These receptors came from a human donor who received an intestinal transplant.

This chain's CDR3 is CASSLAGTGELFF. In nucleotides, the CDR3 is TGCGCCAGCAGCTTGGCGGGAACCGGGGAGCTGTTTTTT. V and J are TRBV5-1 and TRBJ2-2; D possibly corresponds to TRBD2 (5 bases). Germline V gene data show CDR1 as SGHRS and CDR2 as YFSETQ. The CDR3 spans 13 residues. The V end lost 0 bases, the J end lost 5 bases, and 5 bases lay between the germline ends.

The rearrangement links TRBV2 to TRBJ1-5; D perhaps matches TRBD1 (6 bases). The CDR3 sequence is 15 residues long. Germline V gene data show CDR1 as SNHLY and CDR2 as FYNNEI. With 3 bases removed from V and 7 bases from J, the gap between germline ends came to 16 bases. The CDR3 reads CASSEGTISWQPQHF. As DNA, the CDR3 is TGTGCCAGCAGTGAGGGGACAATAAGTTGGCAGCCCCAGCATTTT.

The chain carries TRBV14 and TRBJ1-2; 10 bases align to TRBD1. There are 17 residues in the CDR3. In germline, CDR1 is SGHDN, CDR2 FVKESK. V lost 4 bases and J lost 5; bases outside the gene matches: 13. In DNA, the CDR3 is TGTGCCAGCAGCCCCTCGTTGGGACAGGGGCCGTCGTATGGCTACACCTTC. Translating it yields CASSPSLGQGPSYGYTF.

This sequence joins TRBV5-4 and TRBJ2-2, with no clear D. The CDR3 covers 15 residues. CDR1 and CDR2 (germline): SGHNT, YYREEE (reference sequence). V gave up 0 bases and J gave up 6 bases, with 12 bases separating them. Here the CDR3 reads CASSLGVGFPGELFF. Here the CDR3 DNA reads TGTGCCAGCAGCTTGGGTGTCGGGTTCCCCGGGGAGCTGTTTTTT.

The gene calls are TRBV28 and TRBJ1-6, with 8 bases aligning to TRBD1. Germline values: CDR1 MDHEN, CDR2 SYDVKM. Trimming removed 5 bases from V and 7 bases from J; junction bases left unmatched: 7. The CDR3 totals 15 residues. CDR3 sequence: CASSIGQGANSPLHF. CDR3 sequence (DNA): TGTGCCAGCAGTATCGGACAGGGCGCAAATTCACCCCTCCACTTT.

This chain's CDR3 is CASSWRDYRTQYF. The CDR3 nucleotides are TGTGCCAGCAGCTGGCGTGACTATCGGACCCAGTACTTC. The chain links TRBV5-4 to TRBJ2-5; a weak D match, TRBD2 (5 bases). Between the trimmed V and J ends, which lost 3 bases and 7 bases, there was a span of 13 bases. The CDR3 has 13 residues. The V gene's germline CDR1 is SGHNT and CDR2 YYREEE (reference sequence).

The rearrangement joins TRBV4-1 to TRBJ1-1; D possibly corresponds to TRBD1 (5 bases). This CDR3 has 16 residues. V lost 0 bases to trimming and J lost 6 bases, with 17 bases between them. Germline V lookup: CDR1 MGHRA, CDR2 YSYEKL. CDR3 coding DNA: TGCGCCAGCAGCCAAGAGTCAAGGCAGGGTGGGGCTGAAGCTTTCTTT. Its translation is CASSQESRQGGAEAFF.

The chain joins TRBV11-2 to TRBJ2-7, with 11 bases fitting TRBD2. Germline CDR1 reads SGHAT; CDR2 reads FQNNGV. The J segment lost 4 bases and the V segment lost 0 bases, leaving 5 bases of the junction unmatched. The CDR3 consists of 16 residues. CDR3 bases: TGTGCCAGCAGCTTAGATATAGCGGGAGGGAGATACGAGCAGTACTTC. This gives the protein CASSLDIAGGRYEQYF.

The chain carries TRBV4-1 and TRBJ2-3, with 7 nucleotides matching TRBD2. The length of the CDR3 is 15 residues. After removal of 3 bases from V and 4 bases from J, the junction contained 7 bases not matched to a gene. Germline V gene sequence: CDR1 MGHRA, CDR2 YSYEKL. Here the CDR3 DNA reads TGCGCCAGCAGCCAGCCTTGGGGGGGGTCAGATACGCAGTATTTT. It translates to CASSQPWGGSDTQYF.

This clone was seen more than once but under ten times. This chain joins TRBV11-1 and TRBJ1-4, with 7 positions matching TRBD1. The CDR3 contains 13 residues. CDR1 and CDR2 from the germline V gene are SGHAT and FQDESV (reference sequence). Unmatched junction bases numbered 4, after V lost 5 bases and J lost 7 bases. The CDR3 loop is CASSPPGGEKLFF. DNA of the CDR3: TGTGCCAGCAGCCCACCAGGGGGTGAAAAACTGTTTTTT.

The chain has TRBV2 and TRBJ2-2; TRBD1 agrees at 7 bases. This CDR3 spans 14 amino acids. Germline CDR1 SNHLY, CDR2 FYNNEI. Losses at the gene ends were 6 bases for V and 4 bases for J; bases not matched to a gene: 5. The CDR3 sequence: CASSPGQPTGELFF. In DNA form, the CDR3 reads TGTGCCAGCAGCCCGGGACAGCCCACCGGGGAGCTGTTTTTT. Full variable domain (rest looked up from reference TRBV2 and TRBJ2-2): EPEVTQTPSHQVTQMGQEVILRCVPISNHLYFYWYRQILGQKVEFLVSFYNNEISEKSEIFDDQFSVERPDGSNFTLKIRSTKLEDSAMYFCASSPGQPTGELFFGEGSRLTVL.

The chain employs TRBV28 and TRBJ1-2; TRBD1 matches at 9 bases. The CDR3 has 14 amino acids. Germline V gene sequence: CDR1 MDHEN, CDR2 SYDVKM. V lost 6 bases and J lost 4; bases outside the gene matches: 6. The CDR3, as DNA: TGTGCCAGCAGGTCGGGACAGGGCCTCTATGGCTACACCTTC. This gives the protein CASRSGQGLYGYTF.

J is TRBJ2-7 and V is TRBV6-1, with TRBD2 identical over 12 bases. Germline lookup yields CDR1 MNHNS and CDR2 SASEGT. Trimming at V came to 1 base and at J to 2 bases, leaving 6 bases not matched to a gene. The CDR3 consists of 17 residues. The CDR3 reads CASSEDWTSGNTYEQYF. The CDR3 DNA is TGTGCCAGCAGTGAAGACTGGACTAGCGGGAACACCTACGAGCAGTACTTC.